This entry lists 28 T cell receptor beta chains sequenced from one sample in a study of cytomegalovirus exposure and HLA in healthy donors. PCR employed 60 Vbeta and 13 Jbeta primers. Clones were read by immunoSEQ multiplex PCR, and TCRdb kept only the in-frame ones, dropping some. The data hold fewer than 130,000 clones, with around 80% observed a single time. Specimen: PBMCs. The receptors originated from a middle-aged woman in good health and CMV-seronegative.

A few counts support this clone. The CDR3 region is CASSLTGGLGSPLHF. CDR3 DNA sequence: TGTGCCAGCAGTTTAACAGGGGGACTGGGGTCACCCCTCCACTTT. The chain is built from TRBV27 and TRBJ1-6, with TRBD1 matching over 8 bases. This CDR3 spans 15 amino acids. Germline CDR1 is MNHEY and CDR2 is SMNVEV (reference sequence). Trimming removed 2 bases from V and 10 bases from J; junction bases left unmatched: 7.

A word on this clone: One junction end disagrees with the germline gene, perhaps due to a read error. The J gene is TRBJ1-2, the V gene TRBV20-1, with 12 nucleotides matching TRBD1. Per germline, CDR1 DFQATT and CDR2 SNEGSKA (reference sequence). This CDR3 region has 11 residues. The CDR3 bases are TGCAGTGCCGGGACAGGGGGCTTTCGGCTCTTC. As protein: CSAGTGGFRLF.

This rearrangement joins TRBV5-1 to TRBJ1-3; TRBD1 might be the D (6 bases). This CDR3 is 16 amino acids long. The germline gives CDR1 SGHRS, CDR2 YFSETQ. V lost 3 bases and J lost 2, with 15 bases in between. This CDR3 is CASSSSQGIAGNTIYF. In nucleotides, the CDR3 is TGCGCCAGCAGCTCTTCCCAGGGGATAGCTGGAAACACCATATATTTT. The full variable domain, in which reference TRBV5-1 and TRBJ1-3 provide the parts outside the CDR3, is KAGVTQTPRYLIKTRGQQVTLSCSPISGHRSVSWYQQTPGQGLQFLFEYFSETQRNKGNFPGRFSGRQFSNSRSEMNVSTLELGDSALYLCASSSSQGIAGNTIYFGEGSWLTVV.

The rearrangement joins TRBV6-5 to TRBJ2-7, with 11 nucleotides matching TRBD1. The trim removed 5 bases at V and 10 bases at J, leaving 4 bases unmatched. This CDR3 contains 12 residues. The germline V gene encodes CDR1 MNHEY and CDR2 SVGAGI. The CDR3 DNA follows: TGTGCCAGCAGTCCGGACAGGGGGCTCCAGTACTTC. It is translated as CASSPDRGLQYF.

This chain uses TRBV5-6 with TRBJ1-6; no clear D. The V end was cut by 2 bases, the J end by 8 bases, with 11 bases between. The CDR3 extends over 14 amino acids. The V gene's germline CDR1 is SGHDT and CDR2 YYEEEE. The CDR3 DNA is TGTGCCAGCAGCTTCCCGGCAGACTATTCACCCCTCCACTTT. This codes for CASSFPADYSPLHF. Full variable domain (rest looked up from reference TRBV5-6 and TRBJ1-6): DAGVTQSPTHLIKTRGQQVTLRCSPKSGHDTVSWYQQALGQGPQFIFQYYEEEERQRGNFPDRFSGHQFPNYSSELNVNALLLGDSALYLCASSFPADYSPLHFGNGTRLTVT.

This clone was detected only once. The J gene is TRBJ2-5, the V gene TRBV9; the match to TRBD1 covers 8 bases. The DNA end lines up better with TRBJ2-7; the J call may be wrong. This CDR3 has 15 residues. Germline V CDR1 and CDR2: SGDLS, YYNGEE. CDR3 DNA sequence: TGTGCCAGCTCTTATTCAGGGGGCCACTCCTACGAGCAGTACTTC. Translation: CASSYSGGHSYEQYF.

V and J are TRBV19 and TRBJ2-3, with 10 bases fitting TRBD2. Trimming at V came to 3 bases and at J to 5 bases, leaving 5 bases not matched to a gene. CDR3 size: 15 residues. From germline, CDR1 is LNHDA and CDR2 SQIVND (reference sequence). As DNA, the CDR3 is TGTGCCAGTAGTATGCAGCGGGAGGGTGGAGATACGCAGTATTTT. Encoded protein: CASSMQREGGDTQYF.

The genes are TRBV18 and TRBJ2-1; 13 positions match TRBD2. Germline V gene sequence: CDR1 KGHSH, CDR2 LQKENI. V was clipped by 1 base and J by 1 base; unmatched bases: 10. This CDR3 comprises 20 residues. In nucleotides, the CDR3 is TGTGCCAGCTCACCACGGACTAGCGGGAGAGGTCGGGTATCCTACAATGAGCAGTTCTTC. Translated: CASSPRTSGRGRVSYNEQFF.

This clone was counted between two and nine times. The chain uses TRBV19 and TRBJ1-1; the D gene is possibly TRBD1 (6 bases). In germline, CDR1 is LNHDA, CDR2 SQIVND (reference sequence). The CDR3 sequence is 13 residues long. V lost 3 bases and J 5 bases, leaving 10 bases between the germline ends. The CDR3 is CASSMNRVTEAFF. The CDR3 DNA sequence: TGTGCCAGTAGTATGAACAGGGTGACTGAAGCTTTCTTT.

In its sample, this clone was seen a few times. The genes are TRBV5-4 and TRBJ1-5; 7 bases align to TRBD1. Germline V gene lookup returns CDR1 SGHNT and CDR2 YYREEE (reference sequence). The CDR3 length is 14 residues. J gave up 7 bases and V 4 bases, and 8 bases lay outside the gene matches. DNA for the CDR3: TGTGCCAGCAGCCTAGACAGGGCGGGGCAGCCCCAGCATTTT. Translated: CASSLDRAGQPQHF.

This chain connects TRBV6-1 to TRBJ2-5; D is undetermined. Germline V gene data show CDR1 as MNHNS and CDR2 as SASEGT. CDR3 length equals 13 residues. V dropped 2 bases and J dropped 5 bases, with 9 bases sitting between them. The CDR3 is CASSEIARETQYF. The CDR3 DNA reads TGTGCCAGCAGTGAAATTGCCAGGGAGACCCAGTACTTC.

The chain has TRBV6-6 and TRBJ2-2; 10 bases match TRBD1. The CDR3 has 15 amino acids. With V trimmed by 5 bases and J by 4 bases, 4 bases remained unmatched. Germline lookup yields CDR1 MNHNY and CDR2 SVGAGI (reference sequence). CDR3 DNA sequence: TGTGCCAGCAGTCGACAGGGGGCGCTCACCGGGGAGCTGTTTTTT. It specifies CASSRQGALTGELFF.

The V and J genes are TRBV7-2 and TRBJ1-2; unclear D gene. V dropped 1 base and J dropped 6 bases, with 9 bases sitting between them. Germline assignment: CDR1 SGHTA and CDR2 FQGNSA. The CDR3 consists of 13 residues. DNA for the CDR3: TGTGCCAGCAGCTTAGTGAACAGCCATGGCTACACCTTC. Its protein product is CASSLVNSHGYTF.

The J gene is TRBJ1-1, the V gene TRBV11-2; maybe TRBD1 (6 bases). Germline loops: CDR1 SGHAT, CDR2 FQNNGV. Trimming took 6 bases from V and 1 from J, leaving 12 bases between them. The CDR3 spans 14 residues. CDR3 loop: CASSPDRTNTEAFF. CDR3 nucleotide sequence: TGTGCCAGCAGTCCTGACAGGACGAACACTGAAGCTTTCTTT.

The CDR3 coding sequence is TGTGCCTCTGTAAAACAGGGGGCGGAGGAGCAGTACTTC. This codes for CASVKQGAEEQYF. The genes are TRBV7-2 and TRBJ2-7; 9 bases match TRBD1. The CDR3 runs 13 residues. CDR1 and CDR2 (germline): SGHTA, FQGNSA. J was trimmed by 7 bases and V by 11 bases; bases with no gene match: 12.

This rearrangement joins TRBV4-3 to TRBJ2-6; 7 nucleotides align to TRBD1. Germline V gene lookup returns CDR1 LGHNA and CDR2 YSLEER. This CDR3 has 18 amino acids. V was pared by 4 bases and J by 0 bases, with 9 bases of the junction left unmatched. CDR3 in amino acids: CASSPLTGLLSGANVLTF. The CDR3 DNA reads TGCGCCAGCAGCCCGTTGACAGGGCTCCTCTCTGGGGCCAACGTCCTGACTTTC.

The sample holds one count of this clone. The chain carries TRBV29-1 and TRBJ2-1, with 9 positions matching TRBD2. The V gene end was trimmed by 1 base and the J gene end by 4 bases; junction bases not matched to a gene: 2. The germline CDR1 and CDR2 sequences are SQVTM and ANQGSEA. CDR3 length equals 14 residues. The CDR3 reads CSVEASGEYNEQFF. The CDR3 nucleotides are TGCAGCGTTGAAGCTAGCGGGGAGTACAATGAGCAGTTCTTC.

Only a few counts were recorded for this clone. The chain employs TRBV7-2 and TRBJ2-3; 12 nucleotides match TRBD2. The CDR3 extends over 18 amino acids. Germline CDR1 and CDR2: SGHTA and FQGNSA. Trimming cost V 1 base and J 6 bases; bases outside gene matches: 11. The CDR3 protein is CASSLVLLAGGYGDTQYF. DNA for the CDR3: TGTGCCAGCAGCTTAGTGTTGCTAGCGGGAGGGTACGGGGATACGCAGTATTTT.

The chain links TRBV6-1 to TRBJ1-5; weak D call: TRBD1 (5 bases). The CDR3 runs 14 residues. In germline, CDR1 is MNHNS, CDR2 SASEGT. The V end lost 1 base, the J end lost 6 bases, and 10 bases lay between the germline ends. The CDR3 spells CASSEVGGGQPQHF. Here the CDR3 DNA reads TGTGCCAGCAGTGAAGTTGGGGGAGGTCAGCCCCAGCATTTT.

This rearrangement joins TRBV7-2 to TRBJ2-1; 12 positions agree with TRBD2. CDR1 and CDR2 from the germline V gene are SGHTA and FQGNSA. With 2 bases clipped from V and 9 bases from J, the junction kept 11 bases outside the gene matches. This CDR3 is built from 17 residues. CDR3: CASSLSRGLAGGGEQFF. The CDR3 DNA follows: TGTGCCAGCAGCTTATCTCGGGGGCTAGCGGGAGGGGGTGAGCAGTTCTTC.

The chain recombines TRBV2 with TRBJ1-1; D is unresolved. V was cut by 6 bases and J by 4 bases, with 15 bases left in between. The CDR3 spans 14 residues. Germline V CDR1 and CDR2: SNHLY, FYNNEI. CDR3 residues: CASREPGWSTEAFF. The DNA of the CDR3 is TGTGCCAGCAGAGAACCGGGTTGGAGCACTGAAGCTTTCTTT.

This sequence joins TRBV2 and TRBJ2-7, with TRBD1 as a possible D gene (5 bases). Germline V gives CDR1 SNHLY, CDR2 FYNNEI. Trimming shortened V by 6 bases and J by 3 bases, and 9 bases separated the two germline ends. The CDR3 runs to 12 residues. CDR3 sequence (DNA): TGTGCCAGCAGCCCCACAGGCTACGAGCAGTACTTC. As protein: CASSPTGYEQYF.

V gene TRBV19 combines with J gene TRBJ1-2, with no clear D. Germline V lookup: CDR1 LNHDA, CDR2 SQIVND (reference sequence). V was pared by 6 bases and J by 2 bases, with 13 bases between. The CDR3 extends over 14 amino acids. For the CDR3, the DNA is TGTGCCAGTAGCATACTATTCGCCAACTATGGCTACACCTTC. Its protein product is CASSILFANYGYTF.

The V call is TRBV2, the J call TRBJ1-6; D not resolved. The CDR3 length is 13 residues. Trimming took off 4 bases at V and 7 bases at J, with 8 bases between the two ends. CDR1 SNHLY and CDR2 FYNNEI come from the germline V gene. The CDR3 region is CASSVEPNSPLHF. Written as DNA, the CDR3 is TGTGCCAGCAGTGTGGAGCCGAATTCACCCCTCCACTTT.

The rearrangement links TRBV7-9 to TRBJ1-6, with D tentatively TRBD1 (5 bases). CDR3 size: 14 residues. Germline values: CDR1 SEHNR, CDR2 FQNEAQ (reference sequence). The V end was cut by 1 base, the J end by 10 bases, with 11 bases between. CDR3 DNA: TGTGCCAGCAGCTTAGGGGGGGGAAACTCACCCCTCCACTTT. Translated, it gives CASSLGGGNSPLHF.

The V and J genes are TRBV5-4 and TRBJ2-4, with TRBD1 matching over 8 bases. Germline V CDR1 and CDR2: SGHNT, YYREEE (reference sequence). This CDR3 spans 15 amino acids. V lost 4 bases to trimming and J lost 9 bases; unmatched junction nucleotides: 12. CDR3 loop: CASSVSGGREGIQYF. CDR3 sequence (DNA): TGTGCCAGCAGCGTGTCAGGGGGCCGAGAGGGCATTCAGTACTTC.

The chain is built from TRBV5-1 and TRBJ2-5; 9 nucleotides line up with TRBD1. The junction had 4 bases not matched to a gene; V was cut back by 3 bases and J by 4 bases. This CDR3 spans 14 amino acids. CDR1 is SGHRS and CDR2 is YFSETQ in the germline V gene. The CDR3 region has the DNA TGCGCCAGCAGCTCACAGGGGGCCGGAGAGACCCAGTACTTC. Translated: CASSSQGAGETQYF.

This chain connects TRBV30 to TRBJ1-2; TRBD1 aligns across 7 bases. After removal of 3 bases from V and 0 bases from J, the junction contained 4 bases not matched to a gene. The CDR3 covers 14 residues. CDR1 GTSNPN and CDR2 SVGIG come from the germline V gene (reference sequence). CDR3 residues: CAWRQTGPNYGYTF. CDR3 DNA sequence: TGTGCCTGGAGACAGACAGGGCCTAACTATGGCTACACCTTC.